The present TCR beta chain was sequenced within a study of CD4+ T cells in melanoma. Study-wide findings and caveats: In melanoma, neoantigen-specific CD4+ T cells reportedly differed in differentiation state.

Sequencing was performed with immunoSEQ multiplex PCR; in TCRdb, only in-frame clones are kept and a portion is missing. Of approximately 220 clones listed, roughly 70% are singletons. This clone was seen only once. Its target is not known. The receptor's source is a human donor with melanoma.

CDR3 in amino acids: CASSPGTGKVQETQYF. The CDR3 DNA is TGCGCCAGCAGCCCCGGGACAGGGAAGGTACAAGAGACCCAGTACTTC. The chain links TRBV5-1 to TRBJ2-5, with 9 bases lining up with TRBD1. V was pared by 4 bases and J by 2 bases, with 9 bases of the junction left unmatched. This CDR3 has 16 amino acids. CDR1 SGHRS and CDR2 YFSETQ come from the germline V gene. The variable domain in full, with the rest retrieved from reference TRBV5-1 and TRBJ2-5, is KAGVTQTPRYLIKTRGQQVTLSCSPISGHRSVSWYQQTPGQGLQFLFEYFSETQRNKGNFPGRFSGRQFSNSRSEMNVSTLELGDSALYLCASSPGTGKVQETQYFGPGTRLLVL.